This TCR beta chain was found in a study of OX40 agonist ivuxolimab in advanced cancers. Study information: Patients undergoing dose escalation presented with hepatocellular carcinoma, melanoma, renal cell or head and neck cancer. Broader study findings: The work left the antigen specificity of expanded peripheral T cells undetermined. The study found that CD8+ T cells averaged more expanded clones than CD4+.

Per germline, CDR1 SGHRS and CDR2 YFSETQ. V shed 3 bases and J shed 4 bases, with 24 bases lying between them. The CDR3 is made up of 18 amino acids. Excluded were patients having autoimmune disease history or systemic immunosuppression. Some clones are missing from TCRdb's copy, which holds only in-frame ones; the method was immunoSEQ multiplex PCR. The table includes some 17,000 clones, approximately 85% detected once. Of note for this clone: Its antigen is still unknown.

Sample: CD4+ or CD8+ T cells sorted from blood, taken in a trial of the OX40 agonist ivuxolimab. The chain is built from TRBV5-1 and TRBJ2-3; D gene unclear. The clonotype was recovered from an adult with an advanced solid tumor such as melanoma, head and neck, liver or kidney cancer. CDR3 nucleotides: TGCGCCAGCAGCTCCACTGTGCTGATTAGGAGTATTCCAGATACGCAGTATTTT. Its protein product is CASSSTVLIRSIPDTQYF. The full variable domain, completed using reference TRBV5-1 and TRBJ2-3, is KAGVTQTPRYLIKTRGQQVTLSCSPISGHRSVSWYQQTPGQGLQFLFEYFSETQRNKGNFPGRFSGRQFSNSRSEMNVSTLELGDSALYLCASSSTVLIRSIPDTQYFGPGTRLTVL.